Sequencing of this TCR beta chain was carried out in a study of PD-1 blockade in mismatch repair-deficient tumors. Clones were sequenced by immunoSEQ multiplex PCR, and TCRdb holds only the in-frame ones, with some missing. The table includes 90,000 to 120,000 clones, about four fifths detected once. Germline lookup yields CDR1 MNHEY and CDR2 SVGAGI. The CDR3 length is 14 residues. V gave up 5 bases and J gave up 2 bases; unmatched junction bases: 4. All patients were mismatch repair deficient, assessed by either PCR or immunohistochemistry. Whole-study results and caveats: After pembrolizumab, tumor-resident clones rose rapidly, then generally contracted before radiologic responses.

With respect to this clone: Its target is unknown.

The clonotype comes from an adult with mismatch repair-deficient cancer. This chain uses TRBV6-5 with TRBJ1-1; 8 bases line up with TRBD1. The source was peripheral blood, collected about 33 weeks after starting pembrolizumab. The CDR3 loop is CASSPGQGNTEAFF. The CDR3 coding sequence is TGTGCCAGCAGTCCCGGACAGGGTAACACTGAAGCTTTCTTT.